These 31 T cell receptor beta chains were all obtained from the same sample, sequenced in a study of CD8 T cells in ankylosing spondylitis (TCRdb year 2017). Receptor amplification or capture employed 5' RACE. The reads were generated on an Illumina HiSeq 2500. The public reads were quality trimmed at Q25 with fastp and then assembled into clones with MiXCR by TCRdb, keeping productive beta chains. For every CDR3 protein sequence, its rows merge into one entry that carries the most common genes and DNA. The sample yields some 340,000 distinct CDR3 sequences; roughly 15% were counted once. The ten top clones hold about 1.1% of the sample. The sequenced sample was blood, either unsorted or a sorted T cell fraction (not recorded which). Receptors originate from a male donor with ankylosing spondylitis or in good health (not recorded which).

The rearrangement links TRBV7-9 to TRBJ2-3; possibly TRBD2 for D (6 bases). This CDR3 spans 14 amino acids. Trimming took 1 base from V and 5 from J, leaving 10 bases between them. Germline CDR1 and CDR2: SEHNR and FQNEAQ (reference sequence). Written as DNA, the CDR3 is TGTGCCAGCAGCTTAGGGACCGGGGGAGATACGCAGTATTTT. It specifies CASSLGTGGDTQYF.

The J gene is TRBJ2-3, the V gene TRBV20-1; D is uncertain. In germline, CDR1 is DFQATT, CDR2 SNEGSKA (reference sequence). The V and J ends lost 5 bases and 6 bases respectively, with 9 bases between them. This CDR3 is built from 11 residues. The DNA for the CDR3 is TGCAGTGCTTCACTTGGGGATACGCAGTATTTT. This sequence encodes CSASLGDTQYF.

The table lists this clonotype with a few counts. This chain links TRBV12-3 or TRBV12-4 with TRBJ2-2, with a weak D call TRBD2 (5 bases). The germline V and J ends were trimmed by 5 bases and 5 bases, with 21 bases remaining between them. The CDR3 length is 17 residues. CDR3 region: CASSPTAGELWTGELFF. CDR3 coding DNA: TGTGCCAGCAGTCCAACTGCCGGGGAGTTATGGACCGGGGAGCTGTTTTTT.

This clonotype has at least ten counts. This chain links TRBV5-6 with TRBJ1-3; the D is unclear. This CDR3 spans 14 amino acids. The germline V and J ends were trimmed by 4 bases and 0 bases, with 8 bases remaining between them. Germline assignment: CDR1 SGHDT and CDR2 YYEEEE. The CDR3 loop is CASSRYSSGNTIYF. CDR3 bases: TGTGCCAGCAGCCGCTACAGCTCTGGAAACACCATATATTTT. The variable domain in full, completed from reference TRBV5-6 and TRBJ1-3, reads DAGVTQSPTHLIKTRGQQVTLRCSPKSGHDTVSWYQQALGQGPQFIFQYYEEEERQRGNFPDRFSGHQFPNYSSELNVNALLLGDSALYLCASSRYSSGNTIYFGEGSWLTVV.

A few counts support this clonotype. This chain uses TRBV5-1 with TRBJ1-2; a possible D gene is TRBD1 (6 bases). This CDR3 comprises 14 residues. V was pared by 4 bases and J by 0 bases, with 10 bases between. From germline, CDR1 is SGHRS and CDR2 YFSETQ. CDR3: CASSDGGSNYGYTF. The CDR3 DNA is TGCGCCAGCAGCGACGGGGGCTCTAACTATGGCTACACCTTC.

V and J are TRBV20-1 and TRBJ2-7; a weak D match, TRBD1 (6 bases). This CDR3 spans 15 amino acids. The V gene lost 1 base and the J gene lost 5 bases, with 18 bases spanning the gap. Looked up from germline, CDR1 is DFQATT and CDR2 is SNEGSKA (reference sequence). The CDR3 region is CSARGSTGLADEQYF. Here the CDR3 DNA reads TGCAGTGCTAGAGGCTCGACAGGACTTGCCGACGAGCAGTACTTC.

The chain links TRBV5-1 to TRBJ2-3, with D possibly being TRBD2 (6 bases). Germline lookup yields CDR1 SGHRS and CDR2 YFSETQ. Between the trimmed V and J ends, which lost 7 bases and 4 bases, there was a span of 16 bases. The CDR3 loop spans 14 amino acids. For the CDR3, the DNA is TGCGCCAGCCTTGCGACGGGAGCAGCAGATACGCAGTATTTT. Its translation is CASLATGAADTQYF.

The CDR3 protein is CASSNRDSYGYTF. The CDR3 region has the DNA TGTGCCAGCAGTAACAGGGATAGCTATGGCTACACCTTC. J is TRBJ1-2 and V is TRBV2, with D perhaps TRBD1 (6 bases). The V gene's germline CDR1 is SNHLY and CDR2 FYNNEI. This CDR3 comprises 13 residues. The V end was cut by 5 bases, the J end by 4 bases, with 11 bases between.

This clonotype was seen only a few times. DNA of the CDR3: TGTGCCAGCACTCTCTCGGGACAAGAGACCCAGTACTTC. This codes for CASTLSGQETQYF. This chain links TRBV6-1 with TRBJ2-5; possibly TRBD2 for D (5 bases). V lost 7 bases and J lost 2, with 11 bases in between. CDR3 length: 13 amino acids. CDR1 MNHNS and CDR2 SASEGT come from the germline V gene.

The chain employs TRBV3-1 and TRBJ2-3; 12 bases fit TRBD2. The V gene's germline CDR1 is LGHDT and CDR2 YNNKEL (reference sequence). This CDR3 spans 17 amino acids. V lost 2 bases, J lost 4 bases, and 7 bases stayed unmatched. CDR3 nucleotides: TGTGCCAGCAGCCAATTCGCTAGCGGGGGGGCCGCAGATACGCAGTATTTT. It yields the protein CASSQFASGGAADTQYF.

CDR3 residues: CASSLNPGGRETQYF. Here the CDR3 DNA reads TGTGCCAGCAGCTTAAACCCAGGGGGACGGGAGACCCAGTACTTC. The chain carries TRBV7-6 and TRBJ2-5, with TRBD1 matching over 7 bases. J gave up 5 bases and V 2 bases, and 8 bases lay outside the gene matches. The CDR3 contains 15 residues. CDR1 and CDR2 from the germline V gene are SGHVS and FNYEAQ.

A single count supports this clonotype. Here the CDR3 DNA reads TGTGCCAGCAGCTTACACGGGGTGAGGCAAGAGACCCAGTACTTC. This translates into CASSLHGVRQETQYF. The chain joins TRBV7-6 to TRBJ2-5; the D gene is possibly TRBD2 (5 bases). Trimming removed 2 bases from V and 2 bases from J, with 12 bases in between. The length of the CDR3 is 15 residues. Germline values: CDR1 SGHVS, CDR2 FNYEAQ.

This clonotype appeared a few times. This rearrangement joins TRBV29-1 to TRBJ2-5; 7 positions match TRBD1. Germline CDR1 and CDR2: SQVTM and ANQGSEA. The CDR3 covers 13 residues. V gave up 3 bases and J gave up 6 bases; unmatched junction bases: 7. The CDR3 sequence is CSVDVGGLKTQYF. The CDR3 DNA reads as TGCAGCGTTGACGTAGGGGGCTTGAAGACCCAGTACTTC.

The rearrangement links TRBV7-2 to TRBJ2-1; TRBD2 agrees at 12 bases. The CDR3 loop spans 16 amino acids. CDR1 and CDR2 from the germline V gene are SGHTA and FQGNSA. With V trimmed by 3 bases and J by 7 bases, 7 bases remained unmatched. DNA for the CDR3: TGTGCCAGCAGCTTTGCTAGCGGGGGGGCGATGAATGAGCAGTTCTTC. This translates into CASSFASGGAMNEQFF. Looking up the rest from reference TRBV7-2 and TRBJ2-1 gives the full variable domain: GAGVSQSPSNKVTEKGKDVELRCDPISGHTALYWYRQSLGQGLEFLIYFQGNSAPDKSGLPSDRFSAERTGGSVSTLTIQRTQQEDSAVYLCASSFASGGAMNEQFFGPGTRLTVL.

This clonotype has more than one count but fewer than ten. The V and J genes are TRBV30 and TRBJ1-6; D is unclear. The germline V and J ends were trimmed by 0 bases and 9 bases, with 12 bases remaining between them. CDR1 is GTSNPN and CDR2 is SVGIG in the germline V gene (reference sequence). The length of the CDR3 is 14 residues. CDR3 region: CAWSVGAAGSPLHF. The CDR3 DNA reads TGTGCCTGGAGTGTCGGTGCGGCGGGTTCACCCCTCCACTTT.

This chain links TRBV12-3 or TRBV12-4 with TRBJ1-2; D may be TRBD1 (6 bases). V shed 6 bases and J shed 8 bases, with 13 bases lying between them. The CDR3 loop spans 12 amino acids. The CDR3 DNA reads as TGTGCCAGCAGGCCACAGGGCGGCGGCTACACCTTC. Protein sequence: CASRPQGGGYTF.

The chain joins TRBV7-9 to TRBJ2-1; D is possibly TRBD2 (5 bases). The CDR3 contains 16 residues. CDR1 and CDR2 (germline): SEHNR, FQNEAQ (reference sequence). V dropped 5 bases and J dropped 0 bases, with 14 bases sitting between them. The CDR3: CASSPAERISYNEQFF. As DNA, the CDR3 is TGTGCCAGCAGCCCTGCGGAGCGGATCTCCTACAATGAGCAGTTCTTC.

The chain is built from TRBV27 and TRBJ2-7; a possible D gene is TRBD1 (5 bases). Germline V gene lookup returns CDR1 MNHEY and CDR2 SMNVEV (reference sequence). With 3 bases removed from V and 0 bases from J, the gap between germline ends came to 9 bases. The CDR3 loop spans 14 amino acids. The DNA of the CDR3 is TGTGCCAGCAGTTTCGGTGACAGCTCCTACGAGCAGTACTTC. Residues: CASSFGDSSYEQYF.

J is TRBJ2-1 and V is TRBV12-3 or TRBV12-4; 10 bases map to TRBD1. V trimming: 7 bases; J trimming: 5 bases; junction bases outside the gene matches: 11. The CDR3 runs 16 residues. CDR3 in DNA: TGTGCCAGCACCCCTAACCGGGACAGGGGCCACAATGAGCAGTTCTTC. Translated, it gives CASTPNRDRGHNEQFF.

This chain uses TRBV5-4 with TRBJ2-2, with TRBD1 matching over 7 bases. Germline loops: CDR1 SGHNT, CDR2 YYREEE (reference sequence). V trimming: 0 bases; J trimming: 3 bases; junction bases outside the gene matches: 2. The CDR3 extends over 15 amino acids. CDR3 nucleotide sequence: TGTGCCAGCAGCTTGGGGGACAGATACACCGGGGAGCTGTTTTTT. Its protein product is CASSLGDRYTGELFF.

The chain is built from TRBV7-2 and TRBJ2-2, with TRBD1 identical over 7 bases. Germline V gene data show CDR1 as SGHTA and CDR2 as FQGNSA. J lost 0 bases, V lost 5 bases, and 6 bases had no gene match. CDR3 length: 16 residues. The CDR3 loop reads CASSPEGGANTGELFF. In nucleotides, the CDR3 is TGTGCCAGCAGCCCGGAAGGGGGCGCGAACACCGGGGAGCTGTTTTTT.

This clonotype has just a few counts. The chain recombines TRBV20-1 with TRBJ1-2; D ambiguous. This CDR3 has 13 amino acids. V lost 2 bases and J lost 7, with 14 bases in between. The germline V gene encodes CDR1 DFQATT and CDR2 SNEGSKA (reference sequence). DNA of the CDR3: TGCAGTGCTAGACTAAAACCCCCGTCTGGCTACACCTTC. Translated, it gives CSARLKPPSGYTF.

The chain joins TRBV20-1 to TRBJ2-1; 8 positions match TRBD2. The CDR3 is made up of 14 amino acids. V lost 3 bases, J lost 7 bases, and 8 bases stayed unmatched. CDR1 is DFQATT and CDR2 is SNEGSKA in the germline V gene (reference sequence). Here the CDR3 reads CSARKAGVQNEQFF. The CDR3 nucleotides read TGCAGTGCTAGGAAAGCGGGAGTTCAAAATGAGCAGTTCTTC.

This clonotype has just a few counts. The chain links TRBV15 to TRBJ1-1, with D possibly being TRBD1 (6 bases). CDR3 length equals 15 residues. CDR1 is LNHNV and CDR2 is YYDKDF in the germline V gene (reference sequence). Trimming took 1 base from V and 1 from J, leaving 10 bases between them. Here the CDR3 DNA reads TGTGCCACCAGCAGAGCAACAGGGAGGAACACTGAAGCTTTCTTT. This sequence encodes CATSRATGRNTEAFF. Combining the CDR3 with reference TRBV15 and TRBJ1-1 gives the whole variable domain DAMVIQNPRYQVTQFGKPVTLSCSQTLNHNVMYWYQQKSSQAPKLLFHYYDKDFNNEADTPDNFQSRRPNTSFCFLDIRSPGLGDTAMYLCATSRATGRNTEAFFGQGTRLTVV.

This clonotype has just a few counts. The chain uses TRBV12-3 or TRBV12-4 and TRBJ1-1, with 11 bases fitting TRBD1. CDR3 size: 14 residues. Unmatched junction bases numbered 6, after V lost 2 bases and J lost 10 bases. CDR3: CASSLRGQGDVAFF. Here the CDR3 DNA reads TGTGCCAGCAGTTTAAGGGGACAGGGGGACGTAGCTTTCTTT.

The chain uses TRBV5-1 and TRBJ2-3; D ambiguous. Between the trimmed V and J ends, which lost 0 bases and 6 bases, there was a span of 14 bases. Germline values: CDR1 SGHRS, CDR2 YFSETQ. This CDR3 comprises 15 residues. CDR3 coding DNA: TGCGCCAGCAGCTTGGGACACTATGCCCAGGATACGCAGTATTTT. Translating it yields CASSLGHYAQDTQYF.

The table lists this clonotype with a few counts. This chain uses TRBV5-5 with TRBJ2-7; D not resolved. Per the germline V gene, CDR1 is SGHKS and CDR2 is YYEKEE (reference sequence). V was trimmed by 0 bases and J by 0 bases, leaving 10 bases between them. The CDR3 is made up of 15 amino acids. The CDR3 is CASSLEATDSYEQYF. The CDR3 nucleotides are TGTGCCAGCAGCTTGGAAGCGACCGACTCCTACGAGCAGTACTTC. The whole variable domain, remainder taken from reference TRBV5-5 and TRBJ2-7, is DAGVTQSPTHLIKTRGQQVTLRCSPISGHKSVSWYQQVLGQGPQFIFQYYEKEERGRGNFPDRFSARQFPNYSSELNVNALLLGDSALYLCASSLEATDSYEQYFGPGTRLTVT.

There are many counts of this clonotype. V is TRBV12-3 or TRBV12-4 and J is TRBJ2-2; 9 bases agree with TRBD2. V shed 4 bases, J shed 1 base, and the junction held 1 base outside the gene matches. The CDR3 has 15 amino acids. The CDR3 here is CASSYSGRNTGELFF. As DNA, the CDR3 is TGTGCCAGCAGTTATAGCGGGAGGAACACCGGGGAGCTGTTTTTT.

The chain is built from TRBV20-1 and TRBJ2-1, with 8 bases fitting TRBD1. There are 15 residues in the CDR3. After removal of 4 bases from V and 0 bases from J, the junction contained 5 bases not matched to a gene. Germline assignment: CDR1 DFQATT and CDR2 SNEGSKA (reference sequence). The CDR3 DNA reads TGCAGTGCTACGGTGGACAGGGTCTCCTACAATGAGCAGTTCTTC. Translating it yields CSATVDRVSYNEQFF.

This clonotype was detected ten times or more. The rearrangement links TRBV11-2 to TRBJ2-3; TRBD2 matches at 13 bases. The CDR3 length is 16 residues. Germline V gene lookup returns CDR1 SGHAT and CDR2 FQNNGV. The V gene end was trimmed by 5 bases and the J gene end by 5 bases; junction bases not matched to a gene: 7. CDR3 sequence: CASSILAGGRGDTQYF. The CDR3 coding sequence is TGTGCCAGCAGCATACTAGCGGGAGGGCGGGGAGATACGCAGTATTTT.

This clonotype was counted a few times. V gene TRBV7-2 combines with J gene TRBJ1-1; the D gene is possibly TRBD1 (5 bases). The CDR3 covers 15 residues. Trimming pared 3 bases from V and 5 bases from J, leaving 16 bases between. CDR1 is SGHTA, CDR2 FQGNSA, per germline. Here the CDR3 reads CASSFGWGVTTEAFF. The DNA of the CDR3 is TGTGCCAGCAGCTTCGGATGGGGGGTTACGACTGAAGCTTTCTTT.